This TCR beta chain was recorded in a study of blood T cell repertoires in COVID-19. Study-wide context: Some COVID-19 samples were acute and others convalescent; all came from the United States, Italy and Spain. Nucleic acid was either cDNA or gDNA, and it came from T cells, B-cell-depleted T cells, or PBMCs.

V was clipped by 5 bases and J by 3 bases, with 14 bases between them. Looked up from germline, CDR1 is SGHTA and CDR2 is FQGNSA. This CDR3 comprises 14 residues. Methods used by the authors: Nucleated cell number was recorded as an estimate derived from reference gene primer amplification. Using immunoSEQ multiplex PCR, the repertoire was profiled, and TCRdb retains in-frame clones only, with some absent. D and trimming come from the DNA, and the V and J calls and clone size come from that table. The data hold around 230,000 clones, with roughly 89% observed a single time. V is TRBV7-2 and J is TRBJ2-7; the D gene is possibly TRBD2 (5 bases). The source is a man aged 25-45 years who had recovered from COVID-19. The sequenced sample consisted of peripheral blood. This CDR3 is CASSLAEALYEQYF. The CDR3 DNA reads TGTGCCAGCAGCCTGGCGGAGGCCCTCTACGAGCAGTACTTC.